What follows is one TCR beta chain and its context. TCRdb analysed the PCR reads with MiXCR anew, one entry per CDR3 protein. The sample lists around 11,000 distinct CDR3 sequences, around 37% occurring once. These data come from a study of immune characterization of retroperitoneal liposarcoma. The CDR3 covers 16 residues. CDR1 and CDR2 from the germline V gene are MNHEY and SMNVEV (reference sequence). The V segment lost 3 bases and the J segment 6 bases; nucleotides outside the gene matches: 8. V usage is TRBV27 and J usage is TRBJ1-1; 12 positions match TRBD1. Sequences were obtained from tumor tissue. The receptor's source is a female donor with retroperitoneal liposarcoma. The CDR3 coding sequence is TGTGCCAGCAGTTTTAGTTTTGGGACAGGGGGCCCTGAAGCTTTCTTT. Translated, it gives CASSFSFGTGGPEAFF.